Shown below are 19 T cell receptor beta chains from a single sample sequenced in a study of blood T cells in healthy people across ages. Alongside a J-beta primer mix, a sample-barcoded 5' primer served in a second PCR lasting roughly 6 to 11 cycles. TCRdb analysed the 5' RACE reads with MiXCR anew, one entry per CDR3 protein. The sample consists of 1.5 million to 2 million distinct CDR3 sequences, approximately 28% of them appearing once. Sequencing was carried out using blood. All receptors derive from a woman aged 25 to 39 in good health.

This clonotype was seen many times. This chain uses TRBV6-2 or TRBV6-3 with TRBJ2-1; a possible D gene is TRBD2 (6 bases). CDR3 length: 14 amino acids. V was trimmed by 2 bases and J by 5 bases, leaving 10 bases between them. Germline CDR1 and CDR2: MNHEY and SVGEGT. CDR3 sequence: CASSYGGLNNEQFF. The CDR3 region has the DNA TGTGCCAGCAGTTACGGGGGACTGAACAATGAGCAGTTCTTC.

The chain joins TRBV7-2 to TRBJ2-7; a possible D gene is TRBD1 (6 bases). The J call is in doubt because the DNA end fits TRBJ2-5 better. Germline CDR1 is SGHTA and CDR2 is FQGNSA. The CDR3 runs 16 residues. The CDR3 here is CASSSATGRRGETQYF. The CDR3 region has the DNA TGTGCCAGCAGCTCAGCGACAGGCCGAAGGGGAGAGACCCAGTACTTC.

V and J are TRBV6-1 and TRBJ2-5, with 7 bases lining up with TRBD2. Germline V gene lookup returns CDR1 MNHNS and CDR2 SASEGT. With V trimmed by 7 bases and J by 4 bases, 6 bases remained unmatched. CDR3 length: 13 amino acids. This chain's CDR3 is CASKGGSSETQYF. CDR3 DNA: TGTGCCAGCAAGGGCGGGAGCTCAGAGACCCAGTACTTC.

The chain employs TRBV14 and TRBJ1-1, with D hard to call. Germline V lookup: CDR1 SGHDN, CDR2 FVKESK. CDR3 length: 13 residues. V lost 2 bases and J lost 5, with 9 bases in between. CDR3 in amino acids: CASSQMLGTEAFF. The CDR3 DNA follows: TGTGCCAGCAGCCAAATGTTGGGGACTGAAGCTTTCTTT. The full variable domain, with the rest looked up from reference TRBV14 and TRBJ1-1, is EAGVTQFPSHSVIEKGQTVTLRCDPISGHDNLYWYRRVMGKEIKFLLHFVKESKQDESGMPNNRFLAERTGGTYSTLKVQPAELEDSGVYFCASSQMLGTEAFFGQGTRLTVV.

This clonotype was seen ten or more times. This sequence joins TRBV29-1 and TRBJ2-7; weak D call: TRBD2 (6 bases). V dropped 2 bases and J dropped 0 bases, with 14 bases sitting between them. CDR3 length: 15 amino acids. From germline, CDR1 is SQVTM and CDR2 ANQGSEA. For the CDR3, the DNA is TGCAGCGTTGAAAGGTGGGGGGACGGCTCCTACGAGCAGTACTTC. It yields the protein CSVERWGDGSYEQYF.

This clonotype showed up just a few times. The CDR3, as DNA: TGTGCCAGCAGTTTCGGGGGCGCGGGTAACCAGCCCCAGCATTTT. Translation: CASSFGGAGNQPQHF. J is TRBJ1-5 and V is TRBV6-2 or TRBV6-3; TRBD1 might be the D (6 bases). The germline V and J ends were trimmed by 4 bases and 7 bases, with 17 bases remaining between them. CDR1 and CDR2 from the germline V gene are MNHEY and SVGEGT. The CDR3 spans 15 residues.

This chain connects TRBV12-3 or TRBV12-4 to TRBJ2-5; weak D call: TRBD2 (6 bases). With the DNA end fitting TRBJ2-7 better, the J assignment may be wrong. The CDR3 sequence is 14 residues long. The CDR3 nucleotides are TGTGCCAGCAGTTGGGGGGACGGACGCTACGAGCAGTACTTC. Its protein product is CASSWGDGRYEQYF.

The chain links TRBV5-1 to TRBJ2-2; TRBD2 is a possible D gene (6 bases). The V end was cut by 4 bases, the J end by 0 bases, with 10 bases between. The CDR3 totals 15 residues. Germline assignment: CDR1 SGHRS and CDR2 YFSETQ. CDR3 residues: CASSGGLPNTGELFF. Written as DNA, the CDR3 is TGCGCCAGCAGCGGGGGACTTCCGAACACCGGGGAGCTGTTTTTT.

The table lists this clonotype with a few counts. The chain recombines TRBV5-1 with TRBJ1-4, with D possibly TRBD1 on 5 matching bases. V was pared by 2 bases and J by 4 bases, with 9 bases between. This CDR3 is built from 14 residues. In germline, CDR1 is SGHRS, CDR2 YFSETQ. The CDR3 DNA is TGCGCCAGCAGCTTCGGGGCACTTAATGAAAAACTGTTTTTT. It is translated as CASSFGALNEKLFF.

This clonotype has a handful of counts. The chain links TRBV7-6 to TRBJ2-3; the D is unclear. V was pared by 1 base and J by 6 bases, with 20 bases between. The V gene's germline CDR1 is SGHVS and CDR2 FNYEAQ. CDR3 length equals 17 residues. CDR3: CASSLGLGTVRRDTQYF. CDR3 nucleotide sequence: TGTGCCAGCAGCTTAGGGTTGGGAACAGTGAGAAGGGATACGCAGTATTTT.

The chain combines TRBV20-1 with TRBJ1-4; 8 bases map to TRBD1. Trimming removed 5 bases from V and 8 bases from J; junction bases left unmatched: 7. Germline CDR1 and CDR2: DFQATT and SNEGSKA (reference sequence). CDR3 length equals 13 residues. For the CDR3, the DNA is TGCAGTGCTCAGGACAGGGTCGGCGAAAAACTGTTTTTT. This translates into CSAQDRVGEKLFF.

A note on this clonotype: A much larger clone sits a single nucleotide away, making a read error possible. J is TRBJ1-4 and V is TRBV2; tentative D call: TRBD1 (5 bases). CDR1 is SNHLY and CDR2 is FYNNEI in the germline V gene. The CDR3 spans 14 residues. The CDR3 DNA is TGTGCCAGCACAGAGGGACGGGACGGTGAAAAACGGTTTTTT. Its translation: CASTEGRDGEKRFF.

This clonotype was counted many times. The chain combines TRBV6-1 with TRBJ2-5; D is unresolved. V lost 1 base to trimming and J lost 3 bases, with 6 bases between them. There are 13 residues in the CDR3. Germline CDR1 reads MNHNS; CDR2 reads SASEGT. The CDR3 spells CASSEENKETQYF. In nucleotides, the CDR3 is TGTGCCAGCAGTGAAGAGAACAAAGAGACCCAGTACTTC.

As concerns this clonotype: Possible read error: a much larger clone is one base away. The chain couples TRBV6-5 to TRBJ2-5, with no clear D. V gave up 10 bases and J gave up 11 bases, with 20 bases separating them. This CDR3 has 12 amino acids. From germline, CDR1 is MNHEY and CDR2 SVGAGI. CDR3 region: CAIGRARYEQYF. For the CDR3, the DNA is TGTGCCATAGGACGGGCCCGCTATGAGCAGTACTTC.

This clonotype was observed a handful of times. The J gene is TRBJ2-7, the V gene TRBV3-1; 8 nucleotides agree with TRBD2. The length of the CDR3 is 15 residues. V was clipped by 0 bases and J by 7 bases; unmatched bases: 8. Germline lookup yields CDR1 LGHDT and CDR2 YNNKEL (reference sequence). CDR3 coding DNA: TGTGCCAGCAGCCAAGATTACGGGAGGGCCAGGGAGCAGTACTTC. Encoded protein: CASSQDYGRAREQYF.

CDR3 sequence reads: CASSLSPGTGVGGYTF. The CDR3 region has the DNA TGTGCCAGCAGTTTATCGCCTGGGACAGGGGTGGGGGGCTACACCTTC. J is TRBJ1-2 and V is TRBV27; 10 nucleotides line up with TRBD1. In germline, CDR1 is MNHEY, CDR2 SMNVEV (reference sequence). The junction had 9 bases not matched to a gene; V was cut back by 0 bases and J by 8 bases. The CDR3 sequence is 16 residues long.

The chain couples TRBV20-1 to TRBJ2-5, with 7 nucleotides matching TRBD2. Unmatched junction bases numbered 10, after V lost 6 bases and J lost 3 bases. The CDR3 has 14 residues. CDR1 and CDR2 from the germline V gene are DFQATT and SNEGSKA (reference sequence). CDR3 region: CSAQRAGPEETQYF. The DNA of the CDR3 is TGCAGTGCCCAAAGAGCGGGGCCTGAAGAGACCCAGTACTTC.

In the case of this clonotype: A junction end diverges from the germline sequence, so it may reflect a read error. This chain connects TRBV5-5 to TRBJ2-7, with D possibly called TRBD1 or TRBD2 (5 bases each). Germline V lookup: CDR1 SGHKS, CDR2 YYEKEE (reference sequence). This CDR3 is 18 amino acids long. DNA of the CDR3: TGTGCCAGCGGCTTGTGGAGGTCGCAGGGCCGAAGCTCCTACGAGCAGTACTTC. It yields the protein CASGLWRSQGRSSYEQYF.

This sequence joins TRBV14 and TRBJ1-6; D remains ambiguous. Trimming took 0 bases from V and 7 from J, leaving 7 bases between them. CDR3 length: 14 amino acids. CDR1 and CDR2 from the germline V gene are SGHDN and FVKESK. CDR3 sequence (DNA): TGTGCCAGCAGCCAAGAGTTGGGGAATTCACCCCTCCACTTT. Its protein product is CASSQELGNSPLHF.